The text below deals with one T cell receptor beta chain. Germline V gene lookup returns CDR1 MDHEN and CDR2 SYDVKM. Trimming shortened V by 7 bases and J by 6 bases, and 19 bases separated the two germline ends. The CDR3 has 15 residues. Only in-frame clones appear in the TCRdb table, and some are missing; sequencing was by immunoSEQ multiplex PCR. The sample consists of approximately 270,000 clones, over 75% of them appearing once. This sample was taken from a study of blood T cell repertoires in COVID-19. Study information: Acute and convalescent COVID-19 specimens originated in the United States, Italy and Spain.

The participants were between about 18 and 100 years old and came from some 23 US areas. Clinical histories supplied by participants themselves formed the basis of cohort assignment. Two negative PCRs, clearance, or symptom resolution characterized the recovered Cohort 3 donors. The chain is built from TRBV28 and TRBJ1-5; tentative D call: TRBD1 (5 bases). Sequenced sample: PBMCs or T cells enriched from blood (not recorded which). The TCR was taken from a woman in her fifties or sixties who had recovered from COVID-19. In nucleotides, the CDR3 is TGTGCCAGCACCCCTACCCATGGGGGGGGTCAGCCCCAGCATTTT. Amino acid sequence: CASTPTHGGGQPQHF.